What follows describes a single TCR beta chain. Its antigen is unknown. These data originate in a study of cytomegalovirus exposure and HLA in healthy donors. Points from the study as a whole: In a later analysis, TCR association rates varied by HLA locus: DRB1 most, HLA-C fewest. Among TCR beta chains of equal frequency, HLA-associated ones were more clonally expanded in a later analysis. Both high specificity and high sensitivity reportedly marked the classifier's diagnosis of cytomegalovirus status.

Samples came from healthy bone marrow donors. This CDR3 is built from 11 residues. Trimming left V 4 bases short and J 8 bases short, with 6 bases between. The germline V gene encodes CDR1 SNHLY and CDR2 FYNNEI. PCR amplification relied on 60 Vbeta primers (plus 13 Jbeta primers). TCRdb keeps only in-frame clones here, not all; method: immunoSEQ multiplex PCR. The sample has over 120,000 clones, 80% seen once. V gene TRBV2 combines with J gene TRBJ2-1; D may be TRBD2 (5 bases). The sequence came from a man aged 50 to 60 in good health and CMV-seronegative. The specimen was PBMCs. CDR3 protein: CASSVGDEQFF. CDR3 coding DNA: TGTGCCAGCAGTGTGGGAGATGAGCAGTTCTTC.